One sample yielded the 3 T cell receptor beta chains listed below, sequenced in a study of Graves' ophthalmopathy and Graves' hyperthyroidism. TCR beta CDR3 regions were amplified from RNA transcripts. HTBI primers were used in a first-round RT-PCR, which preceded a second-round multiplex PCR. TCRdb analysed the multiplex PCR reads with MiXCR anew, one entry per CDR3 protein. Of a few hundred thousand distinct CDR3 sequences in the sample, about 16% were seen once. Sequences were obtained from peripheral blood. The source of these receptors is a woman aged 18-29 years with Graves' ophthalmopathy.

In this sample, this clonotype turned up many times. Just one base apart from a much larger clone, this may be a read error. The chain carries TRBV11-2 and TRBJ2-7, with a tentative D call TRBD1 (5 bases). The CDR3 totals 18 residues. Germline assignment: CDR1 SGHAT and CDR2 FQNNGV. Trimming stripped 0 bases from V and 0 bases from J, with 18 bases between. CDR3: CASSLDRAGNPLSYEQYF. The CDR3 coding sequence is TGTGCCAGCAGCTTAGACCGGGCAGGGAATCCCCTCTCCTACGAGCAGTACTTC.

In its sample, this clonotype was seen many times. This chain links TRBV28 with TRBJ2-5; 10 positions match TRBD1. This CDR3 region has 14 residues. After removal of 7 bases from V and 5 bases from J, the junction contained 7 bases not matched to a gene. Germline V gene lookup returns CDR1 MDHEN and CDR2 SYDVKM. CDR3 protein: CASTPGQGLETQYF. The CDR3 DNA is TGTGCCAGCACCCCGGGACAGGGGCTGGAGACCCAGTACTTC.

This clonotype has ten or more counts. The chain links TRBV6-1 to TRBJ1-1, with D unclear. The CDR3 sequence is 10 residues long. Trimming removed 8 bases at V and 6 bases at J, with 7 bases between. Germline CDR1 is MNHNS and CDR2 is SASEGT. CDR3 bases: TGTGCCAGCCTTACGGCTGAAGCTTTCTTT. It codes for CASLTAEAFF.